These 21 T cell receptor beta chains share one sample of origin, sequenced in a study of cytomegalovirus exposure and HLA in healthy donors. The PCR ran on 60 Vbeta and 13 Jbeta primers. Some clones are missing from TCRdb's copy, which holds only in-frame ones; the method was immunoSEQ multiplex PCR. This sample has under 150,000 clones, with 80% found just once. Material for sequencing was PBMCs. The receptors here all came from a man aged 45 to 65 in good health and CMV-seronegative.

The rearrangement links TRBV5-1 to TRBJ2-1; TRBD1 matches 9 bases. Germline trimming cut 0 bases from V and 6 bases from J; bases unmatched to any gene: 4. CDR1 and CDR2 from the germline V gene are SGHRS and YFSETQ. The CDR3 covers 15 residues. Written as DNA, the CDR3 is TGCGCCAGCAGCTTGGGGGGACAGGGTATCAATGAGCAGTTCTTC. The encoded protein is CASSLGGQGINEQFF.

V and J are TRBV28 and TRBJ1-2; TRBD1 agrees at 8 bases. This CDR3 is built from 18 residues. The J segment lost 0 bases and the V segment lost 6 bases, leaving 15 bases of the junction unmatched. The germline V gene encodes CDR1 MDHEN and CDR2 SYDVKM. For the CDR3, the DNA is TGTGCCAGCAGCCCCGGGACAGGAGGCTTCAAGACTAACTATGGCTACACCTTC. Its protein product is CASSPGTGGFKTNYGYTF.

The chain carries TRBV7-9 and TRBJ2-5; 10 bases agree with TRBD2. Germline values: CDR1 SEHNR, CDR2 FQNEAQ (reference sequence). The CDR3 consists of 18 residues. Trimming cost V 5 bases and J 2 bases; bases outside gene matches: 14. CDR3 sequence (DNA): TGTGCCAGCAGCCCAACGTTTGGACTAGCGGATCCACAAGAGACCCAGTACTTC. Amino acids: CASSPTFGLADPQETQYF.

The rearrangement uses TRBV11-3 and TRBJ2-7, with 9 bases fitting TRBD2. The CDR3 runs 16 residues. Germline V gene sequence: CDR1 SGHNT, CDR2 YENEEA. J lost 11 bases, V lost 2 bases, and 16 bases had no gene match. Written as DNA, the CDR3 is TGTGCCAGCAGCTTAAAAGGGGGGCTAGCGGGACGATGGAAGTACTTC. Its protein is CASSLKGGLAGRWKYF.

This clone has a single count. The J gene is TRBJ1-4, the V gene TRBV27, with 7 bases matching TRBD1. The CDR3 covers 16 residues. Germline loops: CDR1 MNHEY, CDR2 SMNVEV (reference sequence). V trimming: 2 bases; J trimming: 3 bases; junction bases outside the gene matches: 6. In DNA form, the CDR3 reads TGTGCCAGCAGTTTAATACCCGGGACAGCTAATGAAAAACTGTTTTTT. It encodes CASSLIPGTANEKLFF.

V usage is TRBV20-1 and J usage is TRBJ2-5, with D possibly matching TRBD2 (5 bases). Trimming left V 5 bases short and J 2 bases short, with 6 bases between. Germline V CDR1 and CDR2: DFQATT, SNEGSKA (reference sequence). The CDR3 contains 11 residues. The CDR3 nucleotides are TGCAGTGCTGACTATCAAGAGACCCAGTACTTC. Protein product: CSADYQETQYF.

The chain is built from TRBV11-3 and TRBJ2-1; TRBD1 matches 11 bases. Trimming cost V 4 bases and J 6 bases; bases outside gene matches: 5. From germline, CDR1 is SGHNT and CDR2 YENEEA. The CDR3 length is 15 residues. As DNA, the CDR3 is TGTGCCAGCAGCTCCCTGGGACAGGGGGTCAATGAGCAGTTCTTC. Residues: CASSSLGQGVNEQFF. Based on the CDR3 plus reference TRBV11-3 and TRBJ2-1, the full variable domain is EAGVVQSPRYKIIEKKQPVAFWCNPISGHNTLYWYLQNLGQGPELLIRYENEEAVDDSQLPKDRFSAERLKGVDSTLKIQPAELGDSAVYLCASSSLGQGVNEQFFGPGTRLTVL.

The chain carries TRBV6-6 and TRBJ1-2; 7 nucleotides align to TRBD1. The CDR3 has 15 amino acids. Germline V gene lookup returns CDR1 MNHNY and CDR2 SVGAGI (reference sequence). With 0 bases clipped from V and 8 bases from J, the junction kept 9 bases outside the gene matches. CDR3 sequence (DNA): TGTGCCAGCAGTTACTCGTTCGACAGGGCCGAAGGCTACACCTTC. This translates into CASSYSFDRAEGYTF.

A single count supports this clone. The rearrangement links TRBV6-1 to TRBJ1-3; weak D call: TRBD1 (6 bases). The V end was cut by 8 bases, the J end by 2 bases, with 13 bases between. Germline loops: CDR1 MNHNS, CDR2 SASEGT. The CDR3 contains 14 residues. Written as DNA, the CDR3 is TGTGCCAGCCTTACAGGGTCCGCTGGAAACACCATATATTTT. Residues: CASLTGSAGNTIYF.

The rearrangement joins TRBV7-6 to TRBJ2-7; 14 bases are a match to TRBD2. The J segment lost 7 bases and the V segment lost 1 base, leaving 9 bases of the junction unmatched. Looked up from germline, CDR1 is SGHVS and CDR2 is FNYEAQ. The CDR3 runs 17 residues. In DNA form, the CDR3 reads TGTGCCAGCAGCTTAGTGGGGACTAGCGGGAGTTCTGGGGAGCAGTACTTC. It specifies CASSLVGTSGSSGEQYF.

The rearrangement uses TRBV11-2 and TRBJ2-7; 10 bases map to TRBD2. The trim removed 5 bases at V and 2 bases at J, leaving 12 bases unmatched. The germline V gene has CDR1 SGHAT and CDR2 FQNNGV. The CDR3 contains 17 residues. In DNA, the CDR3 is TGTGCCAGCAGCCAAACTCACCCGGGACTAGCGACCTACGAGCAGTACTTC. Encoded protein: CASSQTHPGLATYEQYF. Full variable domain (rest looked up from reference TRBV11-2 and TRBJ2-7): EAGVAQSPRYKIIEKRQSVAFWCNPISGHATLYWYQQILGQGPKLLIQFQNNGVVDDSQLPKDRFSAERLKGVDSTLKIQPAKLEDSAVYLCASSQTHPGLATYEQYFGPGTRLTVT.

This clone has more than one count but fewer than ten. The chain has TRBV7-9 and TRBJ1-1, with TRBD1 identical over 8 bases. J lost 5 bases, V lost 5 bases, and 7 bases had no gene match. Germline V gene sequence: CDR1 SEHNR, CDR2 FQNEAQ (reference sequence). The CDR3 has 14 residues. CDR3 loop: CASSPGQGRTEAFF. CDR3 DNA: TGTGCCAGCAGCCCCGGACAGGGTAGGACTGAAGCTTTCTTT. The entire variable domain, with the rest obtained from reference TRBV7-9 and TRBJ1-1, is as follows: DTGVSQNPRHKITKRGQNVTFRCDPISEHNRLYWYRQTLGQGPEFLTYFQNEAQLEKSRLLSDRFSAERPKGSFSTLEIQRTEQGDSAMYLCASSPGQGRTEAFFGQGTRLTVV.

The chain couples TRBV5-4 to TRBJ1-6; no clear D gene. CDR3 size: 14 residues. Between the trimmed V and J ends, which lost 5 bases and 8 bases, there was a span of 14 bases. CDR1 and CDR2 from the germline V gene are SGHNT and YYREEE (reference sequence). The CDR3 region has the DNA TGTGCCAGCAGGGTTTTAGATCGAGATTCACCCCTCCACTTT. This gives the protein CASRVLDRDSPLHF.

The genes are TRBV6-5 and TRBJ2-7; D gene unclear. The CDR3 is made up of 14 amino acids. The V gene lost 8 bases and the J gene lost 1 base, with 15 bases spanning the gap. Looked up from germline, CDR1 is MNHEY and CDR2 is SVGAGI. The CDR3 reads CASSLTAESYEQYF. The CDR3 DNA reads as TGTGCCAGCTCCCTGACCGCGGAATCCTACGAGCAGTACTTC.

V and J are TRBV7-3 and TRBJ2-5; tentatively, D is TRBD2 (7 bases). CDR1 is SGHTA and CDR2 is FQGTGA in the germline V gene. The CDR3 totals 15 residues. The V end lost 4 bases, the J end lost 1 base, and 13 bases lay between the germline ends. The CDR3 sequence is CASSWSGGAQETQYF. The CDR3 region has the DNA TGTGCCAGCAGCTGGAGTGGGGGGGCCCAAGAGACCCAGTACTTC.

The chain recombines TRBV5-1 with TRBJ2-1; 7 bases are shared with TRBD1. CDR1 and CDR2 from the germline V gene are SGHRS and YFSETQ. With 4 bases clipped from V and 3 bases from J, the junction kept 4 bases outside the gene matches. The CDR3 loop spans 14 amino acids. The CDR3 DNA reads TGCGCCAGCAGCATTCGGGACAGCTACAATGAGCAGTTCTTC. It translates to CASSIRDSYNEQFF.

The CDR3 region is CASSSTGTTEAFF. CDR3 nucleotide sequence: TGTGCCAGTAGTAGTACAGGGACCACTGAAGCTTTCTTT. V usage is TRBV19 and J usage is TRBJ1-1; TRBD1 is a possible D gene (6 bases). Germline values: CDR1 LNHDA, CDR2 SQIVND (reference sequence). This CDR3 is built from 13 residues. The V and J ends lost 4 bases and 4 bases respectively, with 10 bases between them.

This rearrangement joins TRBV13 to TRBJ1-5; no reliable D call. The germline V and J ends were trimmed by 4 bases and 11 bases, with 12 bases remaining between them. The CDR3 spans 12 residues. CDR1 is PRHDT and CDR2 is FYEKMQ in the germline V gene (reference sequence). The CDR3 protein is CASSSISGTQHF. The CDR3 coding sequence is TGTGCCAGCAGCTCCATCTCCGGGACCCAGCATTTT.

The genes are TRBV9 and TRBJ1-1, with 7 bases lining up with TRBD1. The CDR3 totals 16 residues. Trimming took 3 bases from V and 1 from J; bases not matched to a gene: 9. The germline CDR1 and CDR2 sequences are SGDLS and YYNGEE. This CDR3 is CASSAVTGMKNTEAFF. CDR3 sequence (DNA): TGTGCCAGCAGCGCGGTGACAGGGATGAAGAACACTGAAGCTTTCTTT.

This clone has a single count. V and J are TRBV6-4 and TRBJ1-1; TRBD1 matches 7 bases. The CDR3 extends over 15 amino acids. Trimming at V came to 3 bases and at J to 1 base, leaving 5 bases not matched to a gene. The germline gives CDR1 MRHNA, CDR2 SNTAGT. CDR3 bases: TGTGCCAGCAGTGATCGGACAGGCAGGAACACTGAAGCTTTCTTT. It translates to CASSDRTGRNTEAFF.

V is TRBV9 and J is TRBJ2-5; no clear D gene. Germline V gene sequence: CDR1 SGDLS, CDR2 YYNGEE. The V end lost 0 bases, the J end lost 5 bases, and 17 bases lay between the germline ends. The CDR3 sequence is 16 residues long. CDR3 bases: TGTGCCAGCAGCGTAGAAGTAGAGGCCCAGTGGGAGACCCAGTACTTC. It encodes CASSVEVEAQWETQYF.